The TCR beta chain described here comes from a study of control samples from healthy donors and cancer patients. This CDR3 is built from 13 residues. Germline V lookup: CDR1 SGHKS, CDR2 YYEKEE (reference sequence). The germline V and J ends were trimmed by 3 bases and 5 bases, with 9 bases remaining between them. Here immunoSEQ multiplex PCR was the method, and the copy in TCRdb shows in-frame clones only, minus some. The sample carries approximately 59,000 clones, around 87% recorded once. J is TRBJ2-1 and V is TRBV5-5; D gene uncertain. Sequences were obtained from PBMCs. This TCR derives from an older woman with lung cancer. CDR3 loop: CASSSRPDNEQFF. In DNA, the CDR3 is TGTGCCAGCAGCTCGAGGCCCGACAATGAGCAGTTCTTC.